The 27 T cell receptor beta chains in this list originate from one sample, sequenced in a study of patients and donors after allogeneic stem cell transplantation. TCRdb re-called the RT-PCR reads with MiXCR, one entry per CDR3 protein. The repertoire holds about 960,000 distinct CDR3 sequences, with approximately 18% as singletons. Sequencing used blood, either unsorted or a sorted T cell fraction (not recorded which). The receptor set was obtained from a human donor who was either an allogeneic HSCT recipient or a stem cell or donor lymphocyte infusion donor (not recorded which). It is not recorded whose cells these are; they may come from a transplant donor.

V usage is TRBV4-1 and J usage is TRBJ1-5; no definite D call. Germline V CDR1 and CDR2: MGHRA, YSYEKL. The CDR3 totals 13 residues. V was pared by 1 base and J by 6 bases, with 7 bases between. For the CDR3, the DNA is TGCGCCAGCAGCCAAGGTGGTTTTCAGCCCCAGCATTTT. Amino acid sequence: CASSQGGFQPQHF.

This clonotype was recorded many times. The chain is built from TRBV5-1 and TRBJ2-3; 9 bases agree with TRBD1. CDR1 is SGHRS and CDR2 is YFSETQ in the germline V gene. Trimming at V came to 3 bases and at J to 2 bases, leaving 4 bases not matched to a gene. There are 15 residues in the CDR3. The CDR3 reads CASSSGQGDTDTQYF. The CDR3 region has the DNA TGCGCCAGCAGCTCGGGACAGGGAGACACAGATACGCAGTATTTT.

The rearrangement joins TRBV6-1 to TRBJ1-2; D possibly corresponds to TRBD1 (5 bases). CDR3 size: 13 residues. With 6 bases removed from V and 8 bases from J, the gap between germline ends came to 16 bases. The germline CDR1 and CDR2 sequences are MNHNS and SASEGT. CDR3 in amino acids: CASSQSGGGGYTF. Here the CDR3 DNA reads TGTGCCAGCAGCCAAAGTGGGGGGGGAGGCTACACCTTC.

There are many counts of this clonotype. The junction and the germline gene differ at one end; a read error may be behind it. The chain joins TRBV7-9 to TRBJ2-5; D remains unclear. This CDR3 is built from 14 residues. Germline V gene sequence: CDR1 SEHNR, CDR2 FQNEAQ (reference sequence). CDR3 in DNA: TGTGCCAGCAGTTTAGCCTCCGGACAAGAGACCCAGTACTTC. This encodes CASSLASGQETQYF. The full variable domain, in which reference TRBV7-9 and TRBJ2-5 provide the parts outside the CDR3, is DTGVSQNPRHKITKRGQNVTFRCDPISEHNRLYWYRQTLGQGPEFLTYFQNEAQLEKSRLLSDRFSAERPKGSFSTLEIQRTEQGDSAMYLCASSLASGQETQYFGPGTRLLVL.

There are a few counts of this clonotype. The rearrangement uses TRBV6-1 and TRBJ1-5, with D maybe TRBD1 (6 bases). V lost 4 bases, J lost 7 bases, and 11 bases lay in between. This CDR3 is 13 amino acids long. Germline loops: CDR1 MNHNS, CDR2 SASEGT. The CDR3, as DNA: TGTGCCAGCAGTGCAACCGACAGGCAGCCCCAGCATTTT. Translated, it gives CASSATDRQPQHF.

J is TRBJ2-5 and V is TRBV6-5; 7 bases line up with TRBD2. Germline V lookup: CDR1 MNHEY, CDR2 SVGAGI. There are 14 residues in the CDR3. With 2 bases clipped from V and 1 base from J, the junction kept 1 base outside the gene matches. DNA for the CDR3: TGTGCCAGCAGTTACGGGACTACCCAAGAGACCCAGTACTTC. It encodes CASSYGTTQETQYF.

The V and J genes are TRBV24-1 and TRBJ2-2; D may be TRBD1 or TRBD2 (5 bases each). Trimming pared 0 bases from V and 6 bases from J, leaving 10 bases between. CDR3 length equals 15 residues. CDR1 KGHDR and CDR2 SFDVKD come from the germline V gene. The CDR3 DNA reads TGTGCCACCAGTGATTTGAGGGGTAGCGCCGGGGAGCTGTTTTTT. Residues: CATSDLRGSAGELFF.

This clonotype was detected only once. The rearrangement joins TRBV30 to TRBJ2-7; tentatively, D is TRBD1 (6 bases). CDR1 is GTSNPN, CDR2 SVGIG, per germline (reference sequence). The CDR3 length is 11 residues. Trimming stripped 1 base from V and 12 bases from J, with 13 bases between. The CDR3 DNA sequence: TGTGCCTGGAGTGACCGGGACACGACGTACTTC. Its protein is CAWSDRDTTYF.

This clonotype was seen more than once but under ten times. The chain uses TRBV12-3 or TRBV12-4 and TRBJ2-5; the match to TRBD2 covers 11 bases. The V segment lost 1 base and the J segment 3 bases; nucleotides outside the gene matches: 10. The CDR3 loop spans 18 amino acids. The CDR3 sequence is CASSLEDPTSGAEETQYF. CDR3 coding DNA: TGTGCCAGCAGTTTAGAGGACCCGACTAGCGGGGCGGAAGAGACCCAGTACTTC.

The chain recombines TRBV12-3 or TRBV12-4 with TRBJ1-2; 7 bases agree with TRBD1. V lost 6 bases and J lost 4; bases outside the gene matches: 5. The CDR3 spans 13 residues. In DNA, the CDR3 is TGTGCCAGCAGCATACAGGGGACCTATGGCTACACCTTC. Amino acid sequence: CASSIQGTYGYTF.

Only a few counts were recorded for this clonotype. V and J are TRBV10-3 and TRBJ1-1; D is ambiguous. Deletions cut 6 bases from V and 1 base from J, with 12 bases between. The germline V gene encodes CDR1 ENHRY and CDR2 SYGVKD. This CDR3 spans 14 amino acids. This chain's CDR3 is CAISEVKGNTEAFF. In DNA, the CDR3 is TGTGCCATCAGCGAAGTCAAAGGGAACACTGAAGCTTTCTTT.

Only a few counts were recorded for this clonotype. This chain connects TRBV6-5 to TRBJ1-2; no firm D call. Germline CDR1 and CDR2: MNHEY and SVGAGI. Trimming shortened V by 4 bases and J by 2 bases, and 8 bases separated the two germline ends. This CDR3 comprises 13 residues. CDR3 sequence reads: CASSSARNYGYTF. DNA of the CDR3: TGTGCCAGCAGTTCCGCACGGAACTATGGCTACACCTTC.

Only a few counts were recorded for this clonotype. The V gene is TRBV30, the J gene TRBJ1-4, with 7 positions matching TRBD1. Losses at the gene ends were 3 bases for V and 7 bases for J; bases not matched to a gene: 8. Germline V gives CDR1 GTSNPN, CDR2 SVGIG (reference sequence). CDR3 size: 14 residues. This chain's CDR3 is CAWRRQGGGEKLFF. CDR3 DNA: TGTGCCTGGAGGCGACAGGGCGGGGGTGAAAAACTGTTTTTT. Full variable domain (rest looked up from reference TRBV30 and TRBJ1-4): SQTIHQWPATLVQPVGSPLSLECTVEGTSNPNLYWYRQAAGRGLQLLFYSVGIGQISSEVPQNLSASRPQDRQFILSSKKLLLSDSGFYLCAWRRQGGGEKLFFGSGTQLSVL.

This clonotype was recorded a few times. V usage is TRBV5-1 and J usage is TRBJ1-5, with 7 bases lining up with TRBD1. The CDR3 consists of 17 residues. Germline values: CDR1 SGHRS, CDR2 YFSETQ. V lost 0 bases to trimming and J lost 1 base; unmatched junction nucleotides: 7. The CDR3 here is CASSLGTGDWSNQPQHF. In nucleotides, the CDR3 is TGCGCCAGCAGCTTGGGGACAGGCGATTGGAGCAATCAGCCCCAGCATTTT.

In this sample, this clonotype turned up many times. The chain uses TRBV5-1 and TRBJ2-5; no definite D call. Germline assignment: CDR1 SGHRS and CDR2 YFSETQ. Deletions cut 2 bases from V and 4 bases from J, with 9 bases between. The CDR3 is 13 amino acids. The CDR3 DNA is TGCGCCAGCAGCTTCACGGGTGGAGAGACCCAGTACTTC. This encodes CASSFTGGETQYF.

The chain uses TRBV27 and TRBJ2-7; possibly TRBD1 for D (5 bases). CDR3 length equals 15 residues. CDR1 and CDR2 from the germline V gene are MNHEY and SMNVEV (reference sequence). The ends were cut back, 2 bases at V and 4 bases at J, with 15 bases in the middle. The CDR3 DNA is TGTGCCAGCAGTTTAAGCCCCGAAGGGGTTTACGAGCAGTACTTC. Translation: CASSLSPEGVYEQYF.

A few counts support this clonotype. The chain employs TRBV9 and TRBJ1-6; D remains ambiguous. In germline, CDR1 is SGDLS, CDR2 YYNGEE. Trimming cost V 3 bases and J 0 bases, with 19 bases left between them. The CDR3 sequence is 19 residues long. The CDR3 sequence: CASSGEEGGNRSYNSPLHF. The CDR3 region has the DNA TGTGCCAGCAGCGGGGAGGAGGGTGGAAACCGCTCCTATAATTCACCCCTCCACTTT.

The rearrangement uses TRBV3-1 and TRBJ2-1; TRBD1 might be the D (6 bases). The V end lost 3 bases, the J end lost 0 bases, and 27 bases lay between the germline ends. Germline values: CDR1 LGHDT, CDR2 YNNKEL (reference sequence). The CDR3 consists of 21 residues. The CDR3 spells CASSQPWDTPNRVRSYNEQFF. The DNA for the CDR3 is TGTGCCAGCAGCCAGCCCTGGGACACCCCCAATCGGGTACGCTCCTACAATGAGCAGTTCTTC.

The table lists this clonotype with a few counts. The chain links TRBV4-1 to TRBJ1-2; 8 bases agree with TRBD1. Germline CDR1 reads MGHRA; CDR2 reads YSYEKL. This CDR3 has 15 amino acids. J was trimmed by 4 bases and V by 1 base; bases with no gene match: 5. The CDR3 region is CASSQGSGTGYGYTF. The CDR3 region has the DNA TGCGCCAGCAGCCAAGGAAGCGGGACAGGCTATGGCTACACCTTC.

The chain links TRBV25-1 to TRBJ1-2; the D is unclear. Trimming left V 2 bases short and J 5 bases short, with 12 bases between. This CDR3 spans 14 amino acids. Germline V gives CDR1 MGHDK, CDR2 SYGVNS. The CDR3 DNA reads as TGTGCCAGCAGTGAACACCAGTTGGCATATGGCTACACCTTC. Its translation: CASSEHQLAYGYTF.

The genes are TRBV11-2 and TRBJ2-6; D unresolved. Trimming took 5 bases from V and 2 from J, leaving 16 bases between them. CDR3 length: 17 amino acids. Germline V gives CDR1 SGHAT, CDR2 FQNNGV. The CDR3 loop reads CASSPTRGDPGANVLTF. The CDR3 nucleotides are TGTGCCAGCAGCCCCACGCGCGGCGACCCTGGGGCCAACGTCCTGACTTTC. Looking up the rest from reference TRBV11-2 and TRBJ2-6 gives the full variable domain: EAGVAQSPRYKIIEKRQSVAFWCNPISGHATLYWYQQILGQGPKLLIQFQNNGVVDDSQLPKDRFSAERLKGVDSTLKIQPAKLEDSAVYLCASSPTRGDPGANVLTFGAGSRLTVL.

This clonotype was seen only a few times. The gene calls are TRBV20-1 and TRBJ1-1, with 8 bases identical to TRBD1. The CDR3 extends over 14 amino acids. Germline V gives CDR1 DFQATT, CDR2 SNEGSKA (reference sequence). With 0 bases clipped from V and 7 bases from J, the junction kept 7 bases outside the gene matches. CDR3 sequence: CSARDLAGGVEAFF. CDR3 coding DNA: TGCAGTGCTAGAGATCTGGCAGGGGGCGTTGAAGCTTTCTTT.

The chain links TRBV5-1 to TRBJ2-5; D possibly corresponds to TRBD2 (6 bases). The CDR3 loop spans 16 amino acids. Germline CDR1 SGHRS, CDR2 YFSETQ. The V gene lost 4 bases and the J gene lost 0 bases, with 16 bases spanning the gap. CDR3 in amino acids: CASSGETGDYQETQYF. The CDR3, as DNA: TGCGCCAGCAGCGGAGAGACGGGAGACTACCAAGAGACCCAGTACTTC.

This chain connects TRBV5-1 to TRBJ2-1; 7 nucleotides match TRBD1. Trimming at V came to 5 bases and at J to 8 bases, leaving 7 bases not matched to a gene. Germline V gene sequence: CDR1 SGHRS, CDR2 YFSETQ. The CDR3 is made up of 13 amino acids. The CDR3, as DNA: TGCGCCAGCAGACTCAGACAGGGTGATGAGCAGTTCTTC. Translation gives CASRLRQGDEQFF.

V gene TRBV6-5 combines with J gene TRBJ2-1; the D gene is possibly TRBD2 (6 bases). V lost 6 bases and J 8 bases, leaving 11 bases between the germline ends. This CDR3 has 12 residues. Germline V lookup: CDR1 MNHEY, CDR2 SVGAGI. Written as DNA, the CDR3 is TGTGCCAGCAGGCGGGGTTTCTATGAGCAGTTCTTC. Translation: CASRRGFYEQFF.

J is TRBJ2-7 and V is TRBV5-1; 7 nucleotides match TRBD1. Germline V gene data show CDR1 as SGHRS and CDR2 as YFSETQ. V shed 2 bases, J shed 5 bases, and the junction held 7 bases outside the gene matches. This CDR3 comprises 14 residues. CDR3 in DNA: TGCGCCAGCAGCTTTTACAGGGGTTACGACGAGCAGTACTTC. Translating it yields CASSFYRGYDEQYF.

The chain is built from TRBV7-2 and TRBJ2-7; TRBD1 might be the D (5 bases). Trimming left V 5 bases short and J 3 bases short, with 14 bases between. CDR3 length: 14 residues. The germline V gene has CDR1 SGHTA and CDR2 FQGNSA. The CDR3: CASSPDGQVYEQYF. The CDR3 DNA sequence: TGTGCCAGCAGCCCGGACGGACAAGTCTACGAGCAGTACTTC. The full variable domain, with the rest looked up from reference TRBV7-2 and TRBJ2-7, is GAGVSQSPSNKVTEKGKDVELRCDPISGHTALYWYRQSLGQGLEFLIYFQGNSAPDKSGLPSDRFSAERTGGSVSTLTIQRTQQEDSAVYLCASSPDGQVYEQYFGPGTRLTVT.